Below, 25 T cell receptor beta chains from the same sample are listed, as sequenced in a study of CD8 T cells in ankylosing spondylitis. Study results and limitations: A TCR beta motif of roughly 8 highly homologous variants seemed to mark ankylosing spondylitis blood.

Their antigen targets remain unknown. MiXCR was run by TCRdb on the 5' RACE reads, yielding one entry per CDR3 protein. The table lists some 800,000 distinct CDR3 sequences, roughly 10% of them singletons. Specimen: blood, either unsorted or a sorted T cell fraction (not recorded which). All receptors come from a male donor with ankylosing spondylitis.

This CDR3 reads CATSRVLAGGYTQYF. CDR3 nucleotide sequence: TGTGCCACCAGCAGAGTGCTAGCGGGGGGATATACGCAGTATTTT. The V and J genes are TRBV15 and TRBJ2-3, with 11 bases that match TRBD2. V lost 1 base to trimming and J lost 7 bases; unmatched junction nucleotides: 4. This CDR3 is 15 amino acids long. From germline, CDR1 is LNHNV and CDR2 YYDKDF (reference sequence).

The table lists this clonotype with many counts. The genes are TRBV20-1 and TRBJ1-5, with D perhaps TRBD1 (5 bases). Trimming pared 6 bases from V and 3 bases from J, leaving 12 bases between. The germline V gene has CDR1 DFQATT and CDR2 SNEGSKA (reference sequence). This CDR3 spans 13 amino acids. For the CDR3, the DNA is TGCAGTGCATATCAGGGTGACAATCAGCCCCAGCATTTT. It translates to CSAYQGDNQPQHF.

The chain combines TRBV7-2 with TRBJ1-5; D call uncertain. From germline, CDR1 is SGHTA and CDR2 FQGNSA. The CDR3 is 14 residues long. V was clipped by 1 base and J by 10 bases, with 14 bases between them. CDR3 DNA: TGTGCCAGCAGCTTAGTTGCCGAAGTGGGACCCCAGCATTTT. Encoded protein: CASSLVAEVGPQHF. Supplemented by reference TRBV7-2 and TRBJ1-5, the full variable domain reads GAGVSQSPSNKVTEKGKDVELRCDPISGHTALYWYRQSLGQGLEFLIYFQGNSAPDKSGLPSDRFSAERTGGSVSTLTIQRTQQEDSAVYLCASSLVAEVGPQHFGDGTRLSIL.

This clonotype was detected many times. The rearrangement uses TRBV29-1 and TRBJ2-3; D remains ambiguous. In germline, CDR1 is SQVTM, CDR2 ANQGSEA. The CDR3 sequence is 12 residues long. With 4 bases removed from V and 2 bases from J, the gap between germline ends came to 7 bases. CDR3 sequence: CSVGGITDTQYF. The CDR3 nucleotides are TGCAGCGTTGGCGGCATCACAGATACGCAGTATTTT.

The V and J genes are TRBV4-1 and TRBJ1-5; perhaps TRBD1 as D (5 bases). Trimming took off 4 bases at V and 4 bases at J, with 23 bases between the two ends. The CDR3 spans 18 residues. The V gene's germline CDR1 is MGHRA and CDR2 YSYEKL. CDR3 DNA sequence: TGCGCCAGCAGCCGGAGAGCGCCGGGACTTGGGGAAAATCAGCCCCAGCATTTT. Translating it yields CASSRRAPGLGENQPQHF.

This clonotype was counted a few times. The chain links TRBV13 to TRBJ1-1, with unresolved D. CDR3 length: 19 residues. CDR1 and CDR2 (germline): PRHDT, FYEKMQ (reference sequence). The V and J ends lost 2 bases and 0 bases respectively, with 22 bases between them. In DNA, the CDR3 is TGTGCCAGCAGCTTACTAAGCCCCTCGACGGTGGGGATGAACACTGAAGCTTTCTTT. It codes for CASSLLSPSTVGMNTEAFF.

The chain uses TRBV10-2 and TRBJ1-2; D ambiguous. Between the trimmed V and J ends, which lost 8 bases and 4 bases, there was a span of 11 bases. The length of the CDR3 is 12 residues. The germline V gene has CDR1 WSHSY and CDR2 SAAADI. CDR3 sequence: CASGQGIYGYTF. Here the CDR3 DNA reads TGCGCCAGCGGGCAAGGAATCTATGGCTACACCTTC.

The genes are TRBV20-1 and TRBJ2-5; D is perhaps TRBD2 (5 bases). V was trimmed by 6 bases and J by 5 bases, leaving 19 bases between them. CDR1 is DFQATT, CDR2 SNEGSKA, per germline (reference sequence). The CDR3 totals 14 residues. The CDR3 is CSAASGLVDETQYF. The CDR3 DNA reads TGCAGTGCCGCCTCCGGACTGGTAGACGAGACCCAGTACTTC.

In this sample, this clonotype turned up many times. The DNA of the CDR3 is TGCGCCAGCGGACAGGACCGCATGAACACTGAAGCTTTCTTT. Protein product: CASGQDRMNTEAFF. The chain combines TRBV5-1 with TRBJ1-1, with 7 bases aligning to TRBD1. This CDR3 is 14 amino acids long. The trim removed 7 bases at V and 0 bases at J, leaving 6 bases unmatched. CDR1 is SGHRS and CDR2 is YFSETQ in the germline V gene.

This clonotype was observed a few times. V usage is TRBV4-1 and J usage is TRBJ2-6; D remains unclear. The CDR3 sequence is 16 residues long. The germline gives CDR1 MGHRA, CDR2 YSYEKL. Trimming took off 1 base at V and 1 base at J, with 8 bases between the two ends. CDR3: CASSQAAVSGANVLTF. The CDR3 region has the DNA TGCGCCAGCAGCCAAGCGGCAGTATCTGGGGCCAACGTCCTGACTTTC.

Points on this clonotype: Given the absence of the conserved phenylalanine or tryptophan at the CDR3 end, a read error is likely. J is TRBJ2-5 and V is TRBV29-1, with D perhaps matching TRBD1 or TRBD2 (5 bases each). The CDR3 is 14 amino acids. V lost 7 bases and J 4 bases, leaving 19 bases between the germline ends. Germline CDR1 SQVTM, CDR2 ANQGSEA. CDR3 protein: CSANTGTGIETQYL. CDR3 sequence (DNA): TGCAGCGCCAATACCGGGACGGGAATAGAGACCCAGTACCTC.

This clonotype has only a few counts. The chain recombines TRBV5-1 with TRBJ2-7; D is unresolved. The CDR3 spans 15 residues. V was shortened by 0 bases and J by 2 bases, with 12 bases between the two germline ends. Germline CDR1 is SGHRS and CDR2 is YFSETQ. The CDR3 DNA reads as TGCGCCAGCAGCTTGGGTCAGTATGCCACCTACGAGCAGTACTTC. Amino acid sequence: CASSLGQYATYEQYF.

This rearrangement joins TRBV5-1 to TRBJ2-5; no clear D gene. The CDR3 length is 13 residues. Trimming pared 2 bases from V and 2 bases from J, leaving 7 bases between. The germline V gene has CDR1 SGHRS and CDR2 YFSETQ. The CDR3 region has the DNA TGCGCCAGCAGCTTCGAAGTACAAGAGACCCAGTACTTC. Its translation: CASSFEVQETQYF.

This clonotype showed up just a few times. CDR3 nucleotides: TGCAGTGCTAGAGATGTCCGGGGGGCACGGCAGCCCCAGCATTTT. This encodes CSARDVRGARQPQHF. This chain connects TRBV20-1 to TRBJ1-5, with a weak D call TRBD1 (6 bases). Per the germline V gene, CDR1 is DFQATT and CDR2 is SNEGSKA (reference sequence). The CDR3 extends over 15 amino acids. Trimming cost V 0 bases and J 7 bases, with 16 bases left between them.

This clonotype turned up a few times. This chain joins TRBV20-1 and TRBJ2-7; D is undetermined. With 0 bases removed from V and 1 base from J, the gap between germline ends came to 10 bases. Germline V CDR1 and CDR2: DFQATT, SNEGSKA (reference sequence). The CDR3 totals 14 residues. This chain's CDR3 is CSARDSPASYEQYF. The CDR3, as DNA: TGCAGTGCTAGAGATAGTCCGGCTTCCTACGAGCAGTACTTC.

The chain couples TRBV13 to TRBJ2-5, with 10 bases identical to TRBD2. With V trimmed by 1 base and J by 5 bases, 4 bases remained unmatched. The CDR3 is made up of 15 amino acids. CDR1 is PRHDT and CDR2 is FYEKMQ in the germline V gene (reference sequence). The CDR3 nucleotides are TGTGCCAGCAGCTTAGAGGTAGCGGGAGGTGAGACCCAGTACTTC. Protein: CASSLEVAGGETQYF.

V usage is TRBV7-2 and J usage is TRBJ2-1; 13 bases agree with TRBD2. With V trimmed by 4 bases and J by 2 bases, 17 bases remained unmatched. The CDR3 consists of 21 residues. Looked up from germline, CDR1 is SGHTA and CDR2 is FQGNSA. The DNA of the CDR3 is TGTGCCAGCAGCTCCAATACCGGGACTAGCGGGAATTTGGGGGCCTACAATGAGCAGTTCTTC. This sequence encodes CASSSNTGTSGNLGAYNEQFF.

This clonotype has just a few counts. The chain is built from TRBV6-5 and TRBJ1-4; no definite D call. The CDR3 is made up of 15 amino acids. The germline V and J ends were trimmed by 2 bases and 7 bases, with 14 bases remaining between them. Germline V gene sequence: CDR1 MNHEY, CDR2 SVGAGI. Here the CDR3 DNA reads TGTGCCAGCAGTTACGCGAAAAGGTTGAGTGAAAAACTGTTTTTT. It specifies CASSYAKRLSEKLFF.

This clonotype was seen a few times. This chain's CDR3 is CASIPFGREGEQYF. In DNA form, the CDR3 reads TGTGCCAGCATTCCTTTCGGAAGAGAAGGGGAGCAGTACTTC. This chain uses TRBV28 with TRBJ2-7; unclear D gene. Germline assignment: CDR1 MDHEN and CDR2 SYDVKM. CDR3 length equals 14 residues. Trimming pared 7 bases from V and 7 bases from J, leaving 20 bases between.

The chain joins TRBV5-6 to TRBJ2-7, with TRBD1 matching 8 bases. J was trimmed by 6 bases and V by 4 bases; bases with no gene match: 6. The CDR3 has 13 amino acids. The germline gives CDR1 SGHDT, CDR2 YYEEEE. CDR3: CASSHGQGREQYF. CDR3 sequence (DNA): TGTGCCAGCAGCCACGGACAGGGACGCGAGCAGTACTTC.

The count of this clonotype is one. This rearrangement joins TRBV2 to TRBJ1-4, with unresolved D. The germline CDR1 and CDR2 sequences are SNHLY and FYNNEI. The CDR3 spans 12 residues. V lost 2 bases to trimming and J lost 6 bases, with 4 bases between them. For the CDR3, the DNA is TGTGCCAGCAGTGAACTAGATGAAAAACTGTTTTTT. It translates to CASSELDEKLFF.

The chain joins TRBV6-1 to TRBJ1-5; D gene uncertain. V lost 5 bases to trimming and J lost 0 bases, with 14 bases between them. Germline V gene sequence: CDR1 MNHNS, CDR2 SASEGT. This CDR3 has 16 residues. CDR3 residues: CASSRAWTGSNQPQHF. Here the CDR3 DNA reads TGTGCCAGCAGTAGGGCCTGGACGGGTAGCAATCAGCCCCAGCATTTT.

This clonotype was observed many times. V gene TRBV12-3 or TRBV12-4 combines with J gene TRBJ2-1; 10 nucleotides align to TRBD2. The CDR3 is 15 residues long. The J segment lost 0 bases and the V segment lost 6 bases, leaving 2 bases of the junction unmatched. The CDR3, as DNA: TGTGCCAGCAGGTCTAGCGGGAGCTCCTACAATGAGCAGTTCTTC. This translates into CASRSSGSSYNEQFF.

This clonotype was counted only a few times. The chain employs TRBV5-8 and TRBJ1-4, with TRBD1 matching over 7 bases. In germline, CDR1 is SGHTS, CDR2 YDEGEE. V shed 2 bases and J 6 bases; nucleotides not matched to a gene: 7. This CDR3 comprises 15 residues. The CDR3 loop is CASSLTGQRDEKLFF. The CDR3 region has the DNA TGTGCCAGCAGCTTAACGGGACAGCGGGATGAAAAACTGTTTTTT.

In this sample, this clonotype turned up many times. The chain couples TRBV12-3 or TRBV12-4 to TRBJ2-4; D uncertain. Trimming cost V 3 bases and J 0 bases, with 18 bases left between them. The CDR3 runs to 18 residues. CDR3 sequence: CASSFGPWLARAKNIQYF. The CDR3 DNA sequence: TGTGCCAGCAGTTTCGGGCCCTGGCTGGCTCGAGCCAAAAACATTCAGTACTTC.